This is a list of T cell receptor beta chains from one sample in a study of a mutant IDH1 vaccine in newly diagnosed glioma. Produced via immunoSEQ multiplex PCR; TCRdb's table is partial and in-frame only. Of about 67,000 clones listed, around four fifths were seen once; the top ten hold 4.6%. The sample in question was peripheral blood mononuclear cells (PBMCs), obtained from a glioma patient treated with radiotherapy, temozolomide or both. The source of these receptors is a woman between 18 and 30 years old with glioma. Some clones in this sample may be carry-over from other donors' samples. The CDR3 runs from the conserved cysteine through the conserved F or W. Fields, in order: J gene, clone size, CDR3 length, V gene, D gene, CDR3 DNA, CDR3 protein. D genes are given only for firm matches. Clone sizes are given selectively: once, few, many, or a class where the clone is expanded.

J gene: TRBJ2-5
clone size: .
CDR3 length: 12
V gene: TRBV7-6
D gene: .
CDR3 DNA: TGTGCCACGACAGGTCTAGGGGAGACCCAGTACTTC
CDR3 protein: CATTGLGETQYF

J gene: TRBJ2-5
clone size: .
CDR3 length: 14
V gene: TRBV7-9
D gene: .
CDR3 DNA: TGTGCCAGCAGCTTAGAAGGTGGGTCGGAGACCCAGTACTTC
CDR3 protein: CASSLEGGSETQYF

J gene: TRBJ1-1
clone size: few
CDR3 length: 10
V gene: TRBV30
D gene: .
CDR3 DNA: TGTGCTGCAGGAGACACTGAAGCTTTCTTT
CDR3 protein: CAAGDTEAFF

J gene: TRBJ1-2
clone size: .
CDR3 length: 13
V gene: TRBV2
D gene: .
CDR3 DNA: TGTGCCAGCGGAGGGGACGGAGGGGATGGCTACACCTTC
CDR3 protein: CASGGDGGDGYTF

J gene: TRBJ2-5
clone size: few
CDR3 length: 15
V gene: TRBV18
D gene: .
CDR3 DNA: TGTGCCAGCTCCCCCGACAGCCGATCACCAGAGACCCAGTACTTC
CDR3 protein: CASSPDSRSPETQYF

J gene: TRBJ2-7
clone size: once
CDR3 length: 15
V gene: TRBV4-2
D gene: .
CDR3 DNA: TGTGCCAGCAGCCAACAAGGAAACAATCACTACGAGCAGTACTTC
CDR3 protein: CASSQQGNNHYEQYF

J gene: TRBJ1-2
clone size: .
CDR3 length: 13
V gene: TRBV18
D gene: .
CDR3 DNA: TGTGCCAGCTCACTAGGGGAGTACCATGGCTACACCTTC
CDR3 protein: CASSLGEYHGYTF

J gene: TRBJ2-2
clone size: .
CDR3 length: 12
V gene: TRBV9
D gene: .
CDR3 DNA: TGTGCCAGCAGCGCCCCGCCCGGGGAGCTGTTTTTT
CDR3 protein: CASSAPPGELFF

J gene: TRBJ2-7
clone size: .
CDR3 length: 17
V gene: TRBV2
D gene: TRBD2
CDR3 DNA: TGTGCCAGCACAGGCGTCGAACGGACTAGCGGGATCTACGAGCAGTACTTC
CDR3 protein: CASTGVERTSGIYEQYF

J gene: TRBJ2-3
clone size: .
CDR3 length: 12
V gene: TRBV6-5
D gene: .
CDR3 DNA: TGTGCCAGCAGCCCTGCAGGAGATACGCAGTATTTT
CDR3 protein: CASSPAGDTQYF

J gene: TRBJ1-2
clone size: .
CDR3 length: 13
V gene: TRBV9
D gene: TRBD1
CDR3 DNA: TGTGCCAGCAGCGTAGCAGGGGGCTATGGCTACACCTTC
CDR3 protein: CASSVAGGYGYTF

J gene: TRBJ2-7
clone size: .
CDR3 length: 11
V gene: TRBV10-3
D gene: .
CDR3 DNA: TGTGCCATCAGTGGCCAGTACGAGCAGTACTTC
CDR3 protein: CAISGQYEQYF

J gene: TRBJ1-4
clone size: .
CDR3 length: 17
V gene: TRBV29-1
D gene: TRBD1
CDR3 DNA: TGCAGCGTTGTGGTTCGAGGAAGGGGGCCAACTAATGAAAAACTGTTTTTT
CDR3 protein: CSVVVRGRGPTNEKLFF

J gene: TRBJ2-5
clone size: .
CDR3 length: 14
V gene: TRBV27
D gene: TRBD2
CDR3 DNA: TGTGCCAGCAGTTTATGGGGGGGACAAGAGACCCAGTACTTC
CDR3 protein: CASSLWGGQETQYF

J gene: TRBJ1-2
clone size: .
CDR3 length: 15
V gene: TRBV11-2
D gene: .
CDR3 DNA: TGTGCCAGCAGCTTTTTTGGCGGCACTAACTATGGCTACACCTTC
CDR3 protein: CASSFFGGTNYGYTF

J gene: TRBJ2-7
clone size: .
CDR3 length: 13
V gene: TRBV5-1
D gene: .
CDR3 DNA: TGCGCCAGCAGAAGGGACTCAACCTACGAGCAGTACTTC
CDR3 protein: CASRRDSTYEQYF

J gene: TRBJ2-5
clone size: .
CDR3 length: 16
V gene: TRBV29-1
D gene: .
CDR3 DNA: TGCAGCGCAACATCTTATTCACAGGGCCTGGAAGAGACCCAGTACTTC
CDR3 protein: CSATSYSQGLEETQYF

J gene: TRBJ2-5
clone size: .
CDR3 length: 14
V gene: TRBV4-1
D gene: TRBD2
CDR3 DNA: TGCGCCAGCAGCCACCCCCCGAGCGGGGTGACCCAGTACTTC
CDR3 protein: CASSHPPSGVTQYF

J gene: TRBJ2-1
clone size: .
CDR3 length: 13
V gene: TRBV14
D gene: .
CDR3 DNA: TGTGCCAGCAGCCAAGGGCCGGCCCTCCTGCTGTTCTTC
CDR3 protein: CASSQGPALLLFF

J gene: TRBJ1-2
clone size: few
CDR3 length: 13
V gene: TRBV9
D gene: .
CDR3 DNA: TGTGCCAGCAGCGTAGGGGGGGATTATGGCTACACCTTC
CDR3 protein: CASSVGGDYGYTF

J gene: TRBJ2-5
clone size: .
CDR3 length: 15
V gene: TRBV6-1
D gene: TRBD2
CDR3 DNA: TGTGCCAGCAGTGAAACCCTACTAGCGGGAGAGACCCAGTACTTC
CDR3 protein: CASSETLLAGETQYF

J gene: TRBJ1-3
clone size: .
CDR3 length: 12
V gene: TRBV6-6
D gene: .
CDR3 DNA: TGTGCCACCACTACTCCGGGAAACACCATATATTTT
CDR3 protein: CATTTPGNTIYF

J gene: TRBJ2-3
clone size: .
CDR3 length: 14
V gene: TRBV9
D gene: .
CDR3 DNA: TGTGCCAGCAGCTTCCGACTAGGCAGTGATACGCAGTATTTT
CDR3 protein: CASSFRLGSDTQYF

J gene: TRBJ2-5
clone size: .
CDR3 length: 12
V gene: TRBV6-4
D gene: .
CDR3 DNA: TGTGCCAGCAGTGACCTGGAAGAGACCCAGTACTTC
CDR3 protein: CASSDLEETQYF

J gene: TRBJ1-2
clone size: .
CDR3 length: 13
V gene: TRBV15
D gene: .
CDR3 DNA: TGTGCCACCAGCAGAGATGGCGGGGTAGGCTACACCTTC
CDR3 protein: CATSRDGGVGYTF

J gene: TRBJ2-3
clone size: .
CDR3 length: 14
V gene: TRBV18
D gene: .
CDR3 DNA: TGTGCCAGCTCACGGGGTCGTAGTAGAGATACGCAGTATTTT
CDR3 protein: CASSRGRSRDTQYF

J gene: TRBJ1-2
clone size: few
CDR3 length: 14
V gene: TRBV25-1
D gene: .
CDR3 DNA: TGTGCCAGCAGGAGGTCCACTACCAACTATGGCTACACCTTC
CDR3 protein: CASRRSTTNYGYTF

J gene: TRBJ2-1
clone size: .
CDR3 length: 16
V gene: TRBV4-2
D gene: TRBD2
CDR3 DNA: TGTGCCAGCAGCCTACCACCCCTCGTGGGGGGGAATGAGCAGTTCTTC
CDR3 protein: CASSLPPLVGGNEQFF

J gene: TRBJ1-2
clone size: .
CDR3 length: 13
V gene: TRBV7-6
D gene: .
CDR3 DNA: TGTGCCAGCAGCTTAGATCGGGGAGGGGGCTACACCTTC
CDR3 protein: CASSLDRGGGYTF

J gene: TRBJ1-1
clone size: few
CDR3 length: 13
V gene: TRBV18
D gene: .
CDR3 DNA: TGTGCCAGCTCTTCCGACCCGAACACTGAAGCTTTCTTT
CDR3 protein: CASSSDPNTEAFF

J gene: TRBJ1-5
clone size: few
CDR3 length: 13
V gene: TRBV19
D gene: .
CDR3 DNA: TGTGCCAGTAGTACCCCGGGCCCCAGGCCCCAGCATTTT
CDR3 protein: CASSTPGPRPQHF

J gene: TRBJ2-5
clone size: .
CDR3 length: 15
V gene: TRBV21-1
D gene: .
CDR3 DNA: TGTGCCAGCAGCATCCCCACTCGGGGAGTGGAGACCCAGTACTTC
CDR3 protein: CASSIPTRGVETQYF

J gene: TRBJ2-5
clone size: .
CDR3 length: 13
V gene: TRBV2
D gene: .
CDR3 DNA: TGTGCCAGCAGAAGGGACCTCCAAGAGACCCAGTACTTC
CDR3 protein: CASRRDLQETQYF

J gene: TRBJ2-5
clone size: .
CDR3 length: 12
V gene: TRBV19
D gene: .
CDR3 DNA: TGTGCCAGTAGTATCGGGGGAGAGACCCAGTACTTC
CDR3 protein: CASSIGGETQYF

J gene: TRBJ1-2
clone size: .
CDR3 length: 12
V gene: TRBV30
D gene: .
CDR3 DNA: TGTGCCTGCCCTTCGGAGGGGGTTGGCTACACCTTC
CDR3 protein: CACPSEGVGYTF

J gene: TRBJ1-5
clone size: .
CDR3 length: 14
V gene: TRBV27
D gene: TRBD1
CDR3 DNA: TGTGCCAGCAGTACAGGGGCCCTCAATCAGCCCCAGCATTTT
CDR3 protein: CASSTGALNQPQHF

J gene: TRBJ1-1
clone size: few
CDR3 length: 13
V gene: TRBV2
D gene: .
CDR3 DNA: TGTGCCAGCAGTGTGCAGATGAACACTGAAGCTTTCTTT
CDR3 protein: CASSVQMNTEAFF

J gene: TRBJ2-3
clone size: .
CDR3 length: 13
V gene: TRBV30
D gene: .
CDR3 DNA: TGTGCCTGGAGTGTACCCCTCACAGATACGCAGTATTTT
CDR3 protein: CAWSVPLTDTQYF

J gene: TRBJ1-2
clone size: .
CDR3 length: 12
V gene: TRBV7-9
D gene: .
CDR3 DNA: TGTGCCAGCAGCTTAGGAGAACAGGCTTACACCTTC
CDR3 protein: CASSLGEQAYTF

J gene: TRBJ2-3
clone size: .
CDR3 length: 14
V gene: TRBV5-1
D gene: .
CDR3 DNA: TGCGCCAGCAGCTTGGGCGGCGTCGGAGATACGCAGTATTTT
CDR3 protein: CASSLGGVGDTQYF

J gene: TRBJ2-7
clone size: .
CDR3 length: 16
V gene: TRBV5-5
D gene: .
CDR3 DNA: TGTGCCAGCAGCTTGGGAGGGGACCTCGGCTCCTACGAGCAGTACTTC
CDR3 protein: CASSLGGDLGSYEQYF

J gene: TRBJ1-4
clone size: .
CDR3 length: 13
V gene: TRBV2
D gene: TRBD1
CDR3 DNA: TGTGCCAGCAGATCAACGGGACAGGAAAAACTGTTTTTT
CDR3 protein: CASRSTGQEKLFF

J gene: TRBJ1-1
clone size: few
CDR3 length: 10
V gene: TRBV29-1
D gene: .
CDR3 DNA: TGCAGCGGAGGGAACACTGAAGCTTTCTTT
CDR3 protein: CSGGNTEAFF

J gene: TRBJ1-5
clone size: .
CDR3 length: 15
V gene: TRBV5-5
D gene: .
CDR3 DNA: TGTGCCAGCAGCTCCTCGGAAGGGATCGGACAGCCCCAGCATTTT
CDR3 protein: CASSSSEGIGQPQHF

J gene: TRBJ2-7
clone size: once
CDR3 length: 15
V gene: TRBV6-5
D gene: .
CDR3 DNA: TGTGCCAGCAGCTCCCTTGAAGGGTCAGGTTACGAGCAGTACTTC
CDR3 protein: CASSSLEGSGYEQYF

J gene: TRBJ2-7
clone size: .
CDR3 length: 16
V gene: TRBV2
D gene: TRBD1
CDR3 DNA: TGTGCCAGCAGTGAAGAAGGCGGACAGGGGGCCTACGAGCAGTACTTC
CDR3 protein: CASSEEGGQGAYEQYF

J gene: TRBJ2-2
clone size: .
CDR3 length: 14
V gene: TRBV9
D gene: .
CDR3 DNA: TGTGCCAGCAGCGTAGGGACTATGATAGGGGAGCTGTTTTTT
CDR3 protein: CASSVGTMIGELFF

J gene: TRBJ1-3
clone size: .
CDR3 length: 12
V gene: TRBV30
D gene: .
CDR3 DNA: TGTGCCTGGAGTGTAATAGGGGACACCATATATTTT
CDR3 protein: CAWSVIGDTIYF

J gene: TRBJ1-1
clone size: .
CDR3 length: 13
V gene: TRBV28
D gene: .
CDR3 DNA: TGTGCCAGCAGACCCCGGAGTCGGACTGAAGCTTTCTTT
CDR3 protein: CASRPRSRTEAFF

J gene: TRBJ2-1
clone size: .
CDR3 length: 12
V gene: TRBV7-8
D gene: .
CDR3 DNA: TGTGCCAGCAGCGTAAGTTTGAATGAGCAGTTCTTC
CDR3 protein: CASSVSLNEQFF

J gene: TRBJ2-7
clone size: .
CDR3 length: 14
V gene: TRBV6-5
D gene: .
CDR3 DNA: TGTGCCAGCAGTTCAACCCAGCTAGCCTACGAGCAGTACTTC
CDR3 protein: CASSSTQLAYEQYF

J gene: TRBJ2-7
clone size: few
CDR3 length: 15
V gene: TRBV25-1
D gene: TRBD2
CDR3 DNA: TGTGCCAGCAGTGAAGGGACTAGCGGAGCCTACGAGCAGTACTTC
CDR3 protein: CASSEGTSGAYEQYF

J gene: TRBJ1-5
clone size: .
CDR3 length: 15
V gene: TRBV5-1
D gene: .
CDR3 DNA: TGCGCCAGCAGCTTGGGCGGTCAGACCAATCAGCCCCAGCATTTT
CDR3 protein: CASSLGGQTNQPQHF